The 3 T cell receptor beta chains below were found in one sample sequenced in a study of CD8+ T cells in alopecia areata. RNA extraction and reverse transcription yielded cDNA as sequencing template. The repertoire was sequenced with immunoSEQ multiplex PCR; TCRdb's copy has only in-frame clones and lacks some. The table lists about 200,000 clones, around 56% of them singletons. Treatment reported: oral pan-JAK inhibitor, 5-10 mg twice daily. The sample consisted of CD4+ T cells sorted from blood, taken at week 4, from a patient treated with tofacitinib. These receptors were collected from a human donor with alopecia areata.

V and J are TRBV7-3 and TRBJ2-3, with unresolved D. The germline gives CDR1 SGHTA, CDR2 FQGTGA. The CDR3 covers 14 residues. Trimming pared 1 base from V and 0 bases from J, leaving 5 bases between. The CDR3 DNA reads as TGTGCCAGCAGCTTAAGTACTAGCACAGATACGCAGTATTTT. Encoded protein: CASSLSTSTDTQYF.

The chain uses TRBV2 and TRBJ2-5; no clear D. V shed 7 bases and J shed 9 bases, with 12 bases lying between them. This CDR3 has 11 residues. Per the germline V gene, CDR1 is SNHLY and CDR2 is FYNNEI. The CDR3 is CASKTARAQYF. As DNA, the CDR3 is TGTGCCAGCAAAACAGCAAGGGCCCAGTACTTC.

The chain uses TRBV2 and TRBJ1-2; D gene unclear. Germline loops: CDR1 SNHLY, CDR2 FYNNEI. Trimming shortened V by 1 base and J by 4 bases, and 4 bases separated the two germline ends. CDR3 size: 12 residues. CDR3 residues: CASSEGGYGYTF. The CDR3 region has the DNA TGTGCCAGCAGTGAAGGTGGCTATGGCTACACCTTC.